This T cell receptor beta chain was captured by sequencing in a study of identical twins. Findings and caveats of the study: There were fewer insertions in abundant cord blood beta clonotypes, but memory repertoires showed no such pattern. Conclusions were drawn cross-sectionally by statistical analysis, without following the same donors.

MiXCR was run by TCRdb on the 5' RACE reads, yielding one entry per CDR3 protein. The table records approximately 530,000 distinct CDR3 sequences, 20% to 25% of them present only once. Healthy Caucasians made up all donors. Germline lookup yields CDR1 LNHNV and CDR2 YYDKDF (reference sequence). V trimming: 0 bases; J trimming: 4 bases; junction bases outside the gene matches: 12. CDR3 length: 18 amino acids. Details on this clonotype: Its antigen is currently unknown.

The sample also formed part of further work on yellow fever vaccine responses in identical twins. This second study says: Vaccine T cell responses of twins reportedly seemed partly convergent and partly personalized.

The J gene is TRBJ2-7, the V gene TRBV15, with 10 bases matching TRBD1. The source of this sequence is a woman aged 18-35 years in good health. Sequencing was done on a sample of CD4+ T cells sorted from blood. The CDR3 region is CATSRDPIAGQGQYEQYF. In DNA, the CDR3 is TGTGCCACCAGCAGAGACCCAATTGCGGGACAGGGGCAGTACGAGCAGTACTTC.